The clone carrying this T cell receptor (beta chain) was observed at least ten times. The entry originates in a study of early T cells in non-severe SARS-CoV-2 infection. Looked up from germline, CDR1 is LGHDT and CDR2 is YNNKEL (reference sequence). The J segment lost 3 bases and the V segment lost 1 base, leaving 10 bases of the junction unmatched. The CDR3 has 17 amino acids. TCRdb re-derived calls from the 5' RACE reads in MiXCR, one entry per CDR3 protein. The data show about 22,000 distinct CDR3 sequences, 3% to 4% seen once. The V and J genes are TRBV3-1 and TRBJ2-7; 9 positions agree with TRBD2. This sequence was found in an adult who was a healthcare worker with PCR-confirmed SARS-CoV-2 infection or an uninfected control (not recorded which). What was sequenced was whole blood. CDR3 in amino acids: CASSQGIPVAGVYEQYF. CDR3 nucleotide sequence: TGTGCCAGCAGCCAAGGGATCCCTGTAGCGGGAGTCTACGAGCAGTACTTC.